A single sample is the source of the 21 T cell receptor beta chains below, sequenced in a study of early T cells in non-severe SARS-CoV-2 infection. TCRdb redid the calling of the 5' RACE reads with MiXCR, one entry per CDR3 protein. The sample has 25,000 to 35,000 distinct CDR3 sequences; under 5% are singletons. The sequenced material came from whole blood. The receptors originated from an adult who was a healthcare worker with PCR-confirmed SARS-CoV-2 infection or an uninfected control (not recorded which).

At least ten counts were recorded for this clonotype. The gene calls are TRBV10-1 and TRBJ2-7; possible D gene TRBD1, 5 bases. Trimming stripped 0 bases from V and 6 bases from J, with 9 bases between. CDR3 length: 13 amino acids. Germline CDR1 is WNHNN and CDR2 is SYGVQD (reference sequence). The CDR3 sequence is CASSESPGIEQYF. The CDR3 DNA follows: TGCGCCAGCAGTGAGTCGCCAGGGATCGAGCAGTACTTC.

This clonotype has ten or more counts. The CDR3 spells CSAPGTGGQPQHF. CDR3 DNA sequence: TGCAGCGCCCCAGGGACAGGGGGTCAGCCCCAGCATTTT. The V gene is TRBV29-1, the J gene TRBJ1-5, with TRBD1 matching 11 bases. Germline trimming cut 7 bases from V and 6 bases from J; bases unmatched to any gene: 5. This CDR3 has 13 residues. Germline CDR1 is SQVTM and CDR2 is ANQGSEA.

In its sample, this clonotype was seen many times. This chain uses TRBV5-6 with TRBJ2-1; 11 bases map to TRBD2. Germline V gene lookup returns CDR1 SGHDT and CDR2 YYEEEE. This CDR3 has 16 amino acids. J was trimmed by 10 bases and V by 5 bases; bases with no gene match: 14. CDR3 in amino acids: CASSWGTSGPGREQFF. The CDR3 DNA reads TGTGCCAGCAGTTGGGGGACTAGCGGTCCCGGAAGGGAGCAGTTCTTC.

In this sample, this clonotype turned up many times. The genes are TRBV11-2 and TRBJ1-2; no clear D. Looked up from germline, CDR1 is SGHAT and CDR2 is FQNNGV. V dropped 4 bases and J dropped 7 bases, with 13 bases sitting between them. This CDR3 comprises 13 residues. The CDR3, as DNA: TGTGCCAGCAGCTCATCCCGGGAGATTGGCTACACCTTC. Protein: CASSSSREIGYTF.

This clonotype occurred many times. The rearrangement links TRBV10-3 to TRBJ2-7; 7 bases align to TRBD1. Germline V gene lookup returns CDR1 ENHRY and CDR2 SYGVKD. The CDR3 sequence is 17 residues long. After removal of 5 bases from V and 0 bases from J, the junction contained 13 bases not matched to a gene. In DNA, the CDR3 is TGTGCCATCAGTACAAACCGGGGACAGTGGAGCTCCTACGAGCAGTACTTC. Its protein product is CAISTNRGQWSSYEQYF.

This clonotype was detected many times. V gene TRBV27 combines with J gene TRBJ1-5; D not resolved. V was shortened by 0 bases and J by 7 bases, with 16 bases between the two germline ends. Germline V gene data show CDR1 as MNHEY and CDR2 as SMNVEV (reference sequence). This CDR3 comprises 16 residues. The CDR3 sequence is CASSLSRPGWEQPQHF. For the CDR3, the DNA is TGTGCCAGCAGTTTATCCAGGCCTGGATGGGAACAGCCCCAGCATTTT.

In its sample, this clonotype was seen many times. This chain uses TRBV5-6 with TRBJ1-5; D remains ambiguous. This CDR3 is built from 14 residues. Germline V gives CDR1 SGHDT, CDR2 YYEEEE. The V gene lost 0 bases and the J gene lost 2 bases, with 6 bases spanning the gap. The chain's CDR3 is CASSLEQGNQPQHF. The DNA of the CDR3 is TGTGCCAGCAGCTTGGAGCAGGGCAATCAGCCCCAGCATTTT. The whole variable domain, remainder taken from reference TRBV5-6 and TRBJ1-5, is DAGVTQSPTHLIKTRGQQVTLRCSPKSGHDTVSWYQQALGQGPQFIFQYYEEEERQRGNFPDRFSGHQFPNYSSELNVNALLLGDSALYLCASSLEQGNQPQHFGDGTRLSIL.

This clonotype showed up many times. The chain links TRBV7-9 to TRBJ1-1; D gene ambiguous. The CDR3 spans 14 residues. The ends were cut back, 2 bases at V and 3 bases at J, with 10 bases in the middle. Looked up from germline, CDR1 is SEHNR and CDR2 is FQNEAQ (reference sequence). CDR3 nucleotides: TGTGCCAGCAGCTTATTTACGGCTGACACTGAAGCTTTCTTT. Translating gives CASSLFTADTEAFF.

Regarding this clonotype: A much larger clone differs by one base, so this may be a read error. The chain employs TRBV6-2 or TRBV6-3 and TRBJ2-1; D ambiguous. The J call may be incorrect, as the DNA end agrees better with TRBJ2-7. Germline V gives CDR1 MNHEY, CDR2 SVGEGT. The CDR3 totals 13 residues. The CDR3 sequence is CASTLTGYNEQYF. CDR3 in DNA: TGTGCCAGCACATTGACGGGTTACAATGAGCAGTACTTC.

This clonotype showed up many times. The chain combines TRBV20-1 with TRBJ2-3; 7 bases agree with TRBD1. The V gene's germline CDR1 is DFQATT and CDR2 SNEGSKA (reference sequence). The CDR3 runs 15 residues. Losses at the gene ends were 0 bases for V and 7 bases for J; bases not matched to a gene: 10. Here the CDR3 DNA reads TGCAGTGCTAGAGACCCGACAGGGCGGCAGAATACGCAGTATTTT. Protein sequence: CSARDPTGRQNTQYF.

Many counts were recorded for this clonotype. The V gene is TRBV29-1, the J gene TRBJ1-1, with D hard to call. CDR3 length: 10 amino acids. Germline CDR1 is SQVTM and CDR2 is ANQGSEA. The V end was cut by 5 bases, the J end by 6 bases, with 7 bases between. CDR3 bases: TGCAGCGTTATGTCCGCTGAAGCTTTCTTT. It yields the protein CSVMSAEAFF.

This clonotype was seen a few times. V and J are TRBV7-9 and TRBJ1-3; the D is unclear. CDR3 length equals 12 residues. Deletions cut 7 bases from V and 4 bases from J, with 8 bases between. The germline CDR1 and CDR2 sequences are SEHNR and FQNEAQ (reference sequence). The CDR3 is CASTPTGNTIYF. In DNA form, the CDR3 reads TGTGCCAGCACCCCCACCGGAAACACCATATATTTT.

This clonotype has a count of ten or more. V gene TRBV19 combines with J gene TRBJ1-2; no clear D. Germline CDR1 LNHDA, CDR2 SQIVND (reference sequence). CDR3 length: 14 residues. The V end was cut by 7 bases, the J end by 2 bases, with 14 bases between. The CDR3 loop reads CASTHRSWNYGYTF. Here the CDR3 DNA reads TGTGCCAGTACCCATCGGAGCTGGAACTATGGCTACACCTTC.

This clonotype appeared many times. The V gene is TRBV24-1, the J gene TRBJ1-1, with D possibly TRBD1 on 5 matching bases. The CDR3 extends over 16 amino acids. CDR1 and CDR2 (germline): KGHDR, SFDVKD. The V end was cut by 1 base, the J end by 3 bases, with 14 bases between. The CDR3 bases are TGTGCCACCAGTGATTTTGGGGGATTTTCGGACACTGAAGCTTTCTTT. Amino acids: CATSDFGGFSDTEAFF.

V and J are TRBV5-1 and TRBJ2-3; 7 bases map to TRBD2. This CDR3 is built from 17 residues. V gave up 1 base and J gave up 2 bases; unmatched junction bases: 10. The germline V gene encodes CDR1 SGHRS and CDR2 YFSETQ. CDR3 DNA: TGCGCCAGCAGCTTGAAGTTGGGGCGGGAGAACACAGATACGCAGTATTTT. Its translation is CASSLKLGRENTDTQYF.

This clonotype appeared many times. This chain uses TRBV5-5 with TRBJ2-7; D is perhaps TRBD1 (5 bases). The V and J ends lost 2 bases and 6 bases respectively, with 15 bases between them. The germline V gene has CDR1 SGHKS and CDR2 YYEKEE (reference sequence). The CDR3 consists of 14 residues. This chain's CDR3 is CASSFLDRSGEQYF. The CDR3 bases are TGTGCCAGCAGCTTCCTTGACAGATCGGGCGAGCAGTACTTC.

The chain recombines TRBV11-2 with TRBJ2-1; no reliable D call. This CDR3 region has 12 residues. The germline V and J ends were trimmed by 5 bases and 7 bases, with 9 bases remaining between them. CDR1 is SGHAT, CDR2 FQNNGV, per germline. In nucleotides, the CDR3 is TGTGCCAGCAGCCCTTTGGGTAATGAGCAGTTCTTC. Protein: CASSPLGNEQFF.

This clonotype was detected ten times or more. The chain links TRBV5-1 to TRBJ1-6; D perhaps matches TRBD1 (5 bases). Germline CDR1 is SGHRS and CDR2 is YFSETQ. Deletions cut 3 bases from V and 6 bases from J, with 13 bases between. The CDR3 has 15 amino acids. The CDR3 DNA reads TGCGCCAGCAGCTCCTCCGGGACCTTTAATTCACCCCTCCACTTT. Translating gives CASSSSGTFNSPLHF.

This clonotype showed up many times. The CDR3 nucleotides are TGTGCCAGCAGCTCTCAAAGTAGGATCCCCAAAACCGGGGAGCTGTTTTTT. Amino acids: CASSSQSRIPKTGELFF. This chain uses TRBV7-2 with TRBJ2-2; D is unclear. The CDR3 totals 17 residues. Germline CDR1 and CDR2: SGHTA and FQGNSA. Trimming removed 4 bases at V and 5 bases at J, with 20 bases between.

By frequency in the sample, this clonotype is medium-sized. The chain links TRBV18 to TRBJ1-5, with unresolved D. Looked up from germline, CDR1 is KGHSH and CDR2 is LQKENI. The CDR3 length is 13 residues. Between the trimmed V and J ends, which lost 3 bases and 4 bases, there was a span of 7 bases. The CDR3 coding sequence is TGTGCCAGCTCACCCTCGGAGAATCAGCCCCAGCATTTT. Its translation is CASSPSENQPQHF. The full variable domain, in which reference TRBV18 and TRBJ1-5 provide the parts outside the CDR3, is NAGVMQNPRHLVRRRGQEARLRCSPMKGHSHVYWYRQLPEEGLKFMVYLQKENIIDESGMPKERFSAEFPKEGPSILRIQQVVRGDSAAYFCASSPSENQPQHFGDGTRLSIL.

In its sample, this clonotype was seen many times. The rearrangement joins TRBV7-2 to TRBJ1-1; D is undetermined. The CDR3 covers 14 residues. Germline values: CDR1 SGHTA, CDR2 FQGNSA. With 4 bases removed from V and 1 base from J, the gap between germline ends came to 10 bases. CDR3 sequence reads: CASSWGLGNTEAFF. The CDR3 DNA follows: TGTGCCAGCAGCTGGGGTCTAGGGAACACTGAAGCTTTCTTT.